The next 12 T cell receptor beta chains were all read from a single sample in a study of T cells in Graves' hyperthyroidism and ophthalmopathy (dated by TCRdb to about 2019). The library was obtained by multiplex PCR. For sequencing, an Illumina HiSeq 2000 was employed. Amplification of TCR beta CDR3 regions was carried out from RNA transcripts. The TCR CDR3 was subjected to a first round of RT-PCR using the HTBI primer set and the Qiagen OneStep RT-PCR kit. TCRdb ran its own pipeline on the public reads, namely fastp trimming at Q25 and MiXCR clone calling, and kept in-frame beta chains. Entries are consolidated by CDR3 protein sequence, retaining the most common genes and DNA. This sample holds a few hundred thousand distinct CDR3 sequences; 15% were observed only once. 32% of the sample comes from the top ten. The sequencing sample was made of blood. The receptors originated from a woman aged 25 to 39 with Graves' hyperthyroidism.

This chain joins TRBV5-1 and TRBJ2-1; 9 bases are shared with TRBD2. V was clipped by 5 bases and J by 4 bases; unmatched bases: 7. Germline-derived CDR1 and CDR2 are SGHRS and YFSETQ. The CDR3 extends over 15 amino acids. In nucleotides, the CDR3 is TGCGCCAGCAGATTGACTAGCGGATCTTACAATGAGCAGTTCTTC. Protein: CASRLTSGSYNEQFF.

The chain carries TRBV20-1 and TRBJ1-1; possibly TRBD1 for D (6 bases). The CDR3 runs 14 residues. The V end lost 3 bases, the J end lost 1 base, and 12 bases lay between the germline ends. Germline V gene lookup returns CDR1 DFQATT and CDR2 SNEGSKA (reference sequence). This CDR3 reads CSARDPGQNTEAFF. For the CDR3, the DNA is TGCAGTGCTAGGGACCCGGGACAGAACACTGAAGCTTTCTTT.

This clonotype was observed many times. The chain uses TRBV7-8 and TRBJ2-1; D is undetermined. Germline CDR1 SGHVS, CDR2 FQNEAQ. V shed 8 bases and J shed 6 bases, with 14 bases lying between them. The CDR3 sequence is 13 residues long. CDR3 residues: CASPPPGSNEQFF. CDR3 nucleotides: TGTGCCAGCCCCCCCCCCGGATCCAATGAGCAGTTCTTC.

This chain uses TRBV2 with TRBJ2-1, with 7 bases fitting TRBD2. The CDR3 totals 16 residues. Germline V gene lookup returns CDR1 SNHLY and CDR2 FYNNEI. Losses at the gene ends were 6 bases for V and 2 bases for J; bases not matched to a gene: 10. This chain's CDR3 is CASSEGGSVTYNEQFF. CDR3 nucleotide sequence: TGTGCCAGCAGCGAGGGAGGGTCGGTCACCTACAATGAGCAGTTCTTC.

This clonotype was observed many times. The V call is TRBV6-2 or TRBV6-3, the J call TRBJ1-1, with D hard to call. In germline, CDR1 is MNHEY, CDR2 SVGEGT. Trimming pared 6 bases from V and 1 base from J, leaving 12 bases between. The CDR3 runs 14 residues. CDR3 residues: CASRTGWGNTEAFF. CDR3 nucleotides: TGTGCCAGCAGGACGGGGTGGGGGAACACTGAAGCTTTCTTT.

In this sample, this clonotype turned up many times. This chain joins TRBV11-3 and TRBJ2-1; tentatively, D is TRBD2 (6 bases). Trimming cost V 5 bases and J 1 base, with 12 bases left between them. The CDR3 length is 15 residues. From germline, CDR1 is SGHNT and CDR2 YENEEA. CDR3 coding DNA: TGTGCCAGCAGCCCTGGACTATATTCCTACAATGAGCAGTTCTTC. This sequence encodes CASSPGLYSYNEQFF.

This clonotype was observed many times. The chain uses TRBV28 and TRBJ2-7, with TRBD1 matching 10 bases. CDR1 and CDR2 from the germline V gene are MDHEN and SYDVKM. The V gene end was trimmed by 6 bases and the J gene end by 3 bases; junction bases not matched to a gene: 11. The CDR3 totals 16 residues. The CDR3 nucleotides read TGTGCCAGCAGCACAACTCCGGGACAGGGGCTCTACGAGCAGTACTTC. This sequence encodes CASSTTPGQGLYEQYF. The variable domain in full, with the rest retrieved from reference TRBV28 and TRBJ2-7, is DVKVTQSSRYLVKRTGEKVFLECVQDMDHENMFWYRQDPGLGLRLIYFSYDVKMKEKGDIPEGYSVSREKKERFSLILESASTNQTSMYLCASSTTPGQGLYEQYFGPGTRLTVT.

This chain uses TRBV6-1 with TRBJ1-4; 9 bases align to TRBD1. This CDR3 has 14 amino acids. Unmatched junction bases numbered 13, after V lost 10 bases and J lost 10 bases. CDR1 and CDR2 (germline): MNHNS, SASEGT. CDR3 sequence reads: CAISQTGGLGKLFF. In nucleotides, the CDR3 is TGTGCCATAAGCCAAACAGGGGGCTTAGGAAAACTGTTTTTT.

This clonotype was detected many times. The V call is TRBV20-1, the J call TRBJ2-3; no clear D gene. CDR1 DFQATT and CDR2 SNEGSKA come from the germline V gene (reference sequence). This CDR3 region has 16 residues. V lost 0 bases and J 0 bases, leaving 13 bases between the germline ends. The CDR3 region is CSARDWGLYSTDTQYF. The CDR3 region has the DNA TGCAGTGCTAGAGATTGGGGTCTATACAGCACAGATACGCAGTATTTT.

The sample holds many counts of this clonotype. V usage is TRBV6-1 and J usage is TRBJ2-7; 12 nucleotides agree with TRBD1. The trim removed 3 bases at V and 2 bases at J, leaving 2 bases unmatched. The germline CDR1 and CDR2 sequences are MNHNS and SASEGT. CDR3 size: 15 residues. The CDR3 reads CASSEGQGAAYEQYF. The CDR3 region has the DNA TGTGCCAGCAGTGAGGGACAGGGGGCTGCCTACGAGCAGTACTTC.

V and J are TRBV20-1 and TRBJ2-1; TRBD2 is a possible D gene (7 bases). Germline values: CDR1 DFQATT, CDR2 SNEGSKA (reference sequence). The CDR3 is 19 residues long. V shed 2 bases and J shed 3 bases, with 26 bases lying between them. CDR3 loop: CSARPGAGEPISDYNEQFF. In DNA, the CDR3 is TGCAGTGCTAGACCGGGGGCGGGAGAGCCAATAAGTGACTACAATGAGCAGTTCTTC.

Concerning this clonotype: One end of the junction fails to match germline, which may point to a read error. The chain joins TRBV28 to TRBJ2-2, with D possibly being TRBD1 or TRBD2 (5 bases each). Per the germline V gene, CDR1 is MDHEN and CDR2 is SYDVKM. The CDR3 consists of 15 residues. CDR3: CASMLAGTGTEELFF. The CDR3 DNA reads TGTGCCAGCATGTTGGCAGGGACGGGGACCGAGGAGCTGTTTTTT. Combining the CDR3 with reference TRBV28 and TRBJ2-2 gives the whole variable domain DVKVTQSSRYLVKRTGEKVFLECVQDMDHENMFWYRQDPGLGLRLIYFSYDVKMKEKGDIPEGYSVSREKKERFSLILESASTNQTSMYLCASMLAGTGTEELFFGEGSRLTVL.